This TCR beta chain was captured by sequencing in a study of regulatory T cells in long-lasting Graves disease. The authors built TCR beta libraries using iRepertoire HTBI primers and Arm-PCR of CDR3 regions. TCRdb re-derived calls from the multiplex PCR reads in MiXCR, one entry per CDR3 protein. Among hundreds of thousands of distinct CDR3 sequences listed, roughly 14% were seen once. Points from the study as a whole: Patients with persistent Graves' had lower TCR diversity than newly diagnosed patients. Persistent disease preferred TRBV28, TRBJ1-2 and TRBJ2-5; new disease, TRBV20-1 and TRBJ2-1.

This clonotype was counted at least ten times. Antigen specificity is unknown. Time point reported: newly diagnosed GD, antithyroid drugs for less than 3 months. After RNA was extracted from PBMCs, the TCR library was made from it. The diagnosis of Graves' disease used American Thyroid Association guidelines. CDR3 length equals 14 residues. V shed 5 bases and J shed 2 bases, with 12 bases lying between them. These data are also associated with another study on T cells in Graves' hyperthyroidism and ophthalmopathy. Per that paper: The patients, who ranged from 18 to 65 in age, presented with newly diagnosed hyperthyroidism lasting under 2 months.

The chain links TRBV12-3 or TRBV12-4 to TRBJ1-2, with unresolved D. Source: peripheral blood mononuclear cells (PBMCs), taken at new diagnosis, from a patient treated with antithyroid drugs. The TCR comes from a man aged 25-45 years with Graves disease. DNA for the CDR3: TGTGCCAGCAGTCCTACTGGACGGAACTATGGCTACACCTTC. Its translation: CASSPTGRNYGYTF.